This T cell receptor (beta chain) came from a study of T cell responses to AZD1222 COVID-19 vaccine. About the research overall: Second-dose schedules of about 4 or about 12 weeks were combined.

Overall study results and limits: Donors skewed white British and female; clonal diversity was possibly underestimated. Only a handful of AZD1222 recipients were seropositive at baseline.

Measured with immunoSEQ multiplex PCR; TCRdb has only the in-frame clones, and not every one. The data contain about 120,000 clones, 88% of them seen just once; the ten biggest clones take up just over 9.5%. The sample holds a few counts of this clone. The antigen is unknown. The source of this sequence is an adult in good health. The sequences come from peripheral blood, collected on day 0 of AZD1222 vaccination.

In DNA, the CDR3 is TGTGCCAGCAGCCTGGCTGGGGCGGGAGGGGCTAGCTACACCTTC. It specifies CASSLAGAGGASYTF. The chain uses TRBV7-8 and TRBJ1-2; D possibly corresponds to TRBD1 (5 bases). Germline V gene lookup returns CDR1 SGHVS and CDR2 FQNEAQ. Trimming took off 5 bases at V and 9 bases at J, with 22 bases between the two ends. The CDR3 consists of 15 residues.